This entry describes one TCR beta chain. Its matching antigen is unknown. V shed 5 bases and J shed 7 bases, with 8 bases lying between them. CDR1 SQVTM and CDR2 ANQGSEA come from the germline V gene. This CDR3 is built from 10 residues. The data are from a study of T cell clones after liver transplantation. Study-wide context: A pre-transplant mixed lymphocyte reaction with TCRbeta sequencing defined graft-donor-reactive clones followed in post-transplant blood. Third-party-reactive TCRbeta sequences from pre-transplant mixed lymphocyte reactions served as antigen-independent comparators.

Study-level results: Circulating graft-donor-reactive CD4 TCRbeta sequences fell significantly post-transplant in most of the 8 subjects. A larger donor-reactive than third-party decline suggested partial antigen-specific deletion.

The table came from immunoSEQ multiplex PCR; TCRdb's copy has only in-frame clones and leaves some out. Of more than 95,000 clones listed, 90% are singletons. Sample: CD4+ T cells from blood, taken 12 months after liver transplant. This sequence originates from a human patient who received a liver transplant. Among the T cells, some may be from the graft donor. The V gene is TRBV29-1, the J gene TRBJ1-1; D may be TRBD1 (5 bases). The CDR3 DNA is TGCAGCGTTAACAGGAATGAAGCTTTCTTT. Translation: CSVNRNEAFF.